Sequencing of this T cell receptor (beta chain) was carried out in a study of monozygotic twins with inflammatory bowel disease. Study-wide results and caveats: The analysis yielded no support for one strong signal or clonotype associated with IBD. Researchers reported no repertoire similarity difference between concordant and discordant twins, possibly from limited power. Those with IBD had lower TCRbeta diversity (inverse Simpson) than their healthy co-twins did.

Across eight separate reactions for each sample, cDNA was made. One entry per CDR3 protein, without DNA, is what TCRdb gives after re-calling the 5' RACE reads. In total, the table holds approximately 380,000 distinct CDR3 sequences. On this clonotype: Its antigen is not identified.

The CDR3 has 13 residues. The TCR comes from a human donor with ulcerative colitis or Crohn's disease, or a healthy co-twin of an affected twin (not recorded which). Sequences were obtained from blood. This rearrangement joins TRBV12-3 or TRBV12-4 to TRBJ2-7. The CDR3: CASFRAGSYEQYF.